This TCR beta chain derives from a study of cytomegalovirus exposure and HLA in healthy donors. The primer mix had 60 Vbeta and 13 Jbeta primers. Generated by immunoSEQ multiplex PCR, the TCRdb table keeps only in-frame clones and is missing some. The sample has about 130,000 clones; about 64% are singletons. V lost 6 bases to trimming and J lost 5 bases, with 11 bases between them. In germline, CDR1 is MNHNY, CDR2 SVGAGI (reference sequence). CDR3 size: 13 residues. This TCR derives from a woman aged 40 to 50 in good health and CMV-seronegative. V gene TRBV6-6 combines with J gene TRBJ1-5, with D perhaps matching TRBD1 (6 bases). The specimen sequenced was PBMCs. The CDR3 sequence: CASRQGRDQPQHF. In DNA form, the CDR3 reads TGTGCCAGCAGACAGGGTAGGGATCAGCCCCAGCATTTT.